This entry describes one T cell receptor beta chain. The antigen is not known. Trimming took 3 bases from V and 6 from J, leaving 15 bases between them. The CDR3 contains 14 residues. Germline V gives CDR1 DFQATT, CDR2 SNEGSKA (reference sequence). Using its own MiXCR run on the 5' RACE reads, TCRdb lists one record per CDR3 protein. This repertoire shows hundreds of thousands of distinct CDR3 sequences, roughly 18% found once; its top ten account for around 13%. The sample is drawn from a study of identical twins. Study findings and constraints: Compared with unrelated sharing, twin-shared out-of-frame alpha sequences had more low-probability sequences.

These sequences were also reported in another study, on T cells expressing NK-cell markers. That paper adds: A range of roughly 1.0-8% of CD8+ T cells consisted of dominant NKG2C+ clonotypes in about six donors. Nothing established the HCMV specificity of expanded NKG2C+ T cell clones.

Input material: PBMCs. The source of this sequence is a woman aged 18-29 years in good health. The V and J genes are TRBV20-1 and TRBJ2-1; possible D gene TRBD1, 5 bases. Here the CDR3 reads CSASLGRQSNEQFF. The DNA of the CDR3 is TGCAGTGCTAGTTTAGGTCGACAGTCCAATGAGCAGTTCTTC.